Listed here are 15 T cell receptor beta chains from one sample, sequenced in a study of response to subunit inactivated influenza vaccine. From the RT-PCR reads, TCRdb called clonotypes with MiXCR, one entry per CDR3 protein. The table lists 530,000 or so distinct CDR3 sequences, approximately 15% of them singletons. The sequencing here drew on PBMCs from blood, taken 12 days after vaccination. These receptors all come from a man between 50 and 59 years old who received an inactivated influenza vaccine.

This clonotype was found many times. The chain is built from TRBV11-2 and TRBJ2-5; possibly TRBD2 for D (6 bases). Germline lookup yields CDR1 SGHAT and CDR2 FQNNGV. The CDR3 has 21 residues. Trimming removed 3 bases at V and 5 bases at J, with 34 bases between. CDR3 loop: CASSFKYGGSPTTQNRETQYF. As DNA, the CDR3 is TGTGCCAGCAGCTTTAAATACGGGGGATCACCCACTACTCAAAATAGGGAGACCCAGTACTTC. Looking up the rest from reference TRBV11-2 and TRBJ2-5 gives the full variable domain: EAGVAQSPRYKIIEKRQSVAFWCNPISGHATLYWYQQILGQGPKLLIQFQNNGVVDDSQLPKDRFSAERLKGVDSTLKIQPAKLEDSAVYLCASSFKYGGSPTTQNRETQYFGPGTRLLVL.

Many counts were recorded for this clonotype. The rearrangement links TRBV7-6 to TRBJ2-2; D ambiguous. Trimming took off 3 bases at V and 7 bases at J, with 9 bases between the two ends. Per the germline V gene, CDR1 is SGHVS and CDR2 is FNYEAQ. The length of the CDR3 is 13 residues. The CDR3 reads CASSFTYSGELFF. CDR3 bases: TGTGCCAGCAGCTTTACTTATAGCGGGGAGCTGTTTTTT.

This clonotype was recorded at least ten times. This sequence joins TRBV6-1 and TRBJ2-7, with D perhaps assigned TRBD1 or TRBD2 (5 bases each). The CDR3 runs to 10 residues. V was pared by 9 bases and J by 6 bases, with 9 bases between. CDR1 is MNHNS, CDR2 SASEGT, per germline. Here the CDR3 reads CASGGPEQYF. For the CDR3, the DNA is TGTGCCAGTGGGGGTCCCGAGCAGTACTTC.

The gene calls are TRBV6-1 and TRBJ2-7, with D unresolved. Per germline, CDR1 MNHNS and CDR2 SASEGT. V was cut by 2 bases and J by 1 base, with 9 bases left in between. This CDR3 contains 14 residues. Written as DNA, the CDR3 is TGTGCCAGCAGTGAACGCGGCATGTCCTACGAGCAGTACTTC. It yields the protein CASSERGMSYEQYF.

The chain carries TRBV5-1 and TRBJ1-1; D is possibly TRBD1 (5 bases). CDR3 length: 14 amino acids. V lost 3 bases and J 4 bases, leaving 13 bases between the germline ends. Germline CDR1 is SGHRS and CDR2 is YFSETQ. The CDR3 DNA reads TGCGCCAGCAGCTCTCAGGGTCTGGGCACTGAAGCTTTCTTT. This sequence encodes CASSSQGLGTEAFF.

This clonotype came up a few times. The chain employs TRBV20-1 and TRBJ1-5, with D tentatively TRBD1 (6 bases). The CDR3 runs to 14 residues. The V gene's germline CDR1 is DFQATT and CDR2 SNEGSKA (reference sequence). V was pared by 5 bases and J by 6 bases, with 17 bases between. The CDR3 region has the DNA TGCAGTGCTCGTGGACAGAGTCAGGCTCAGCCCCAGCATTTT. Residues: CSARGQSQAQPQHF.

In its sample, this clonotype was seen many times. J is TRBJ1-6 and V is TRBV12-3 or TRBV12-4; D might be TRBD1 (6 bases). The ends were cut back, 5 bases at V and 3 bases at J, with 11 bases in the middle. The CDR3 covers 15 residues. Written as DNA, the CDR3 is TGTGCCAGCAGTCGGACAGAGAACTATAATTCACCCCTCCACTTT. It encodes CASSRTENYNSPLHF.

The chain is built from TRBV10-3 and TRBJ2-5; no clear D gene. Trimming cost V 4 bases and J 5 bases, with 17 bases left between them. Germline V gene sequence: CDR1 ENHRY, CDR2 SYGVKD. This CDR3 region has 15 residues. CDR3 residues: CAISAGGVTLETQYF. The CDR3 DNA reads TGTGCCATCAGTGCGGGCGGAGTAACGTTGGAGACCCAGTACTTC.

There are a few counts of this clonotype. The chain recombines TRBV6-1 with TRBJ2-7, with 9 bases that match TRBD1. Losses at the gene ends were 6 bases for V and 1 base for J; bases not matched to a gene: 7. Germline V gives CDR1 MNHNS, CDR2 SASEGT. The CDR3 has 15 residues. Written as DNA, the CDR3 is TGTGCCAGCAGACCGGGACAGGGCTATTCCTACGAGCAGTACTTC. Translation: CASRPGQGYSYEQYF.

This chain joins TRBV28 and TRBJ1-1, with D uncertain. The length of the CDR3 is 14 residues. V was shortened by 2 bases and J by 3 bases, with 10 bases between the two germline ends. The germline V gene has CDR1 MDHEN and CDR2 SYDVKM. The CDR3 DNA reads as TGTGCCAGCAGTTTAATTGGGAGGGACACTGAAGCTTTCTTT. Its protein is CASSLIGRDTEAFF.

A few counts support this clonotype. This chain joins TRBV12-3 or TRBV12-4 and TRBJ2-3; TRBD1 might be the D (6 bases). This CDR3 spans 14 amino acids. With 6 bases removed from V and 8 bases from J, the gap between germline ends came to 18 bases. CDR3 amino acids: CASSPQGLSGTQYF. CDR3 coding DNA: TGTGCCAGCAGCCCACAGGGTCTGAGCGGTACGCAGTATTTT.

This clonotype was seen ten or more times. The V gene is TRBV5-1, the J gene TRBJ2-5; 8 bases match TRBD2. The V gene end was trimmed by 0 bases and the J gene end by 5 bases; junction bases not matched to a gene: 6. Germline CDR1 reads SGHRS; CDR2 reads YFSETQ. There are 15 residues in the CDR3. CDR3: CASSLESGGSETQYF. CDR3 DNA: TGCGCCAGCAGCTTGGAATCGGGAGGGAGCGAGACCCAGTACTTC.

A word on this clonotype: One junction end disagrees with the germline gene, perhaps due to a read error. This chain joins TRBV6-4 and TRBJ2-1; 7 nucleotides line up with TRBD2. This CDR3 is 14 amino acids long. The germline V gene has CDR1 MRHNA and CDR2 SNTAGT. CDR3 region: CACSEYGGNNEQFF. In DNA, the CDR3 is TGTGCCTGCAGTGAATACGGGGGGAACAATGAGCAGTTCTTC.

The gene calls are TRBV2 and TRBJ1-5; D gene unclear. Looked up from germline, CDR1 is SNHLY and CDR2 is FYNNEI. CDR3 length equals 12 residues. Trimming removed 1 base from V and 9 bases from J, with 7 bases in between. DNA of the CDR3: TGTGCCAGCAGTGAAGGCGCGGGGCCCCAGCATTTT. Protein sequence: CASSEGAGPQHF. Full variable domain (remainder filled in from reference TRBV2 and TRBJ1-5): EPEVTQTPSHQVTQMGQEVILRCVPISNHLYFYWYRQILGQKVEFLVSFYNNEISEKSEIFDDQFSVERPDGSNFTLKIRSTKLEDSAMYFCASSEGAGPQHFGDGTRLSIL.

This clonotype was recorded a few times. The V and J genes are TRBV2 and TRBJ1-5, with D perhaps TRBD1 (6 bases). Germline-derived CDR1 and CDR2 are SNHLY and FYNNEI. Trimming stripped 7 bases from V and 7 bases from J, with 14 bases between. CDR3 length: 13 amino acids. CDR3 protein: CASNRDELQPQHF. CDR3 coding DNA: TGTGCCAGCAACAGGGATGAGCTACAGCCCCAGCATTTT.